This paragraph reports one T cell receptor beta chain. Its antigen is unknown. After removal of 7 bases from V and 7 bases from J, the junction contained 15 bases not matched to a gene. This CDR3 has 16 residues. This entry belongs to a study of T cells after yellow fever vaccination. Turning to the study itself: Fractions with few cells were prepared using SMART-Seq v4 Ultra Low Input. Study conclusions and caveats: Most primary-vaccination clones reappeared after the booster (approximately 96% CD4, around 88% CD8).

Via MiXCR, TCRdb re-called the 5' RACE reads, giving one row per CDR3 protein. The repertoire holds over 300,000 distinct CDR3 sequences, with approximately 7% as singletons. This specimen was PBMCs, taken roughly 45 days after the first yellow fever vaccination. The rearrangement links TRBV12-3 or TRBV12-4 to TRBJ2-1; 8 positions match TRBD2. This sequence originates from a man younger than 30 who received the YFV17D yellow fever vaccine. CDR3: CASTHFGGSGANEQFF. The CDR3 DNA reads TGTGCCAGCACCCATTTCGGCGGTAGCGGGGCTAATGAGCAGTTCTTC.